The rows below give T cell receptor beta chains drawn from one sample of a study of cytomegalovirus exposure and HLA in healthy donors. Sequenced by immunoSEQ multiplex PCR; TCRdb stores in-frame clones only, minus some. Counted here are tens of thousands of clones, approximately 93% occurring once; the ten biggest clones make up about 3.9%. Sequenced material: PBMCs. Receptors originate from a woman in her 30s in good health and CMV-seronegative. The CDR3 runs from the conserved cysteine through the conserved F or W. The order of the fields is D gene, J gene, clone size, V gene, CDR3 DNA, CDR3 protein. A D gene is named only where the DNA matches it firmly. Only part of the rows carry a size: once, few, many, or a class if the clone is expanded.

D: .; J: TRBJ2-7; size: .; V: TRBV4-1; DNA: TGCGCCAGCAGCCAAGGGCGGGTAGGCTCCTACGAGCAGTACTTC; CDR3: CASSQGRVGSYEQYF
D: .; J: TRBJ1-4; size: few; V: TRBV18; DNA: TGTGCCAGCACCCTTCAGGGAGAAAAACTGTTTTTT; CDR3: CASTLQGEKLFF
D: TRBD1; J: TRBJ2-3; size: once; V: TRBV7-8; DNA: TGTGCCAGCAGCCTAAGGACAGGGGACCCCACAGATACGCAGTATTTT; CDR3: CASSLRTGDPTDTQYF
D: .; J: TRBJ1-2; size: .; V: TRBV18; DNA: TGTGCCAGCTCACCTCATCAGGGTGACGGCTACACCTTC; CDR3: CASSPHQGDGYTF
D: .; J: TRBJ1-2; size: few; V: TRBV15; DNA: TGTGCCACCAGCAGGGGAGGGAACTATGGCTACACCTTC; CDR3: CATSRGGNYGYTF
D: TRBD1; J: TRBJ2-2; size: .; V: TRBV19; DNA: TGTGCCAGTACCTGGACAGGGGAACTAACCGGGGAGCTGTTTTTT; CDR3: CASTWTGELTGELFF
D: .; J: TRBJ1-1; size: .; V: TRBV25-1; DNA: TGTGCCAGCAGTGTAACGGGTCTGGTGAACACTGAAGCTTTCTTT; CDR3: CASSVTGLVNTEAFF
D: TRBD1; J: TRBJ2-3; size: .; V: TRBV12-5; DNA: TGTGCTAGTGGAGCACAGGGGGTCACGACGCAGTATTTT; CDR3: CASGAQGVTTQYF
D: TRBD2; J: TRBJ2-2; size: .; V: TRBV10-3; DNA: TGTGCCATCAGTGAGGGGCCTAGCGGGGGGGCCGACACCGGGGAGCTGTTTTTT; CDR3: CAISEGPSGGADTGELFF
D: .; J: TRBJ1-1; size: once; V: TRBV7-9; DNA: TGTGCCAGCAGCTTAAAGGAGGGGCAGGACACTGAAGCTTTCTTT; CDR3: CASSLKEGQDTEAFF
D: TRBD1; J: TRBJ1-1; size: .; V: TRBV7-8; DNA: TGTGCCAGCAGCTTCTCCCAGGGGGCAGGCACTGAAGCTTTCTTT; CDR3: CASSFSQGAGTEAFF
D: TRBD2; J: TRBJ2-1; size: .; V: TRBV5-5; DNA: TGTGCCAGCAGCCCTCGACTAGCGACCTACAATGAGCAGTTCTTC; CDR3: CASSPRLATYNEQFF
D: .; J: TRBJ1-2; size: .; V: TRBV6-4; DNA: TGTGCCAGCAGTGACCCCAAGTTACTTAACTATGGCTACACCTTC; CDR3: CASSDPKLLNYGYTF
D: .; J: TRBJ2-7; size: .; V: TRBV11-2; DNA: TGTGCCAGCAGCTTAATAACCCGCATGCCCAGCTCCTACGAGCAGTACTTC; CDR3: CASSLITRMPSSYEQYF
D: .; J: TRBJ1-1; size: .; V: TRBV7-3; DNA: TGTGCCAGCAGCTTAAGAATGGTGTGGTTTGAGGGATGCACTGAAGCTTTCTTT; CDR3: CASSLRMVWFEGCTEAFF
D: .; J: TRBJ1-5; size: .; V: TRBV21-1; DNA: TGTGCCAGCGGAAGACATCATAGCAATCAGCCCCAGCATTTT; CDR3: CASGRHHSNQPQHF
D: .; J: TRBJ2-7; size: .; V: TRBV27; DNA: TGTGCCAGCAGTTTATCGGGCAGTATCAGGTCCGAGCAGTACTTC; CDR3: CASSLSGSIRSEQYF
D: TRBD1; J: TRBJ2-7; size: .; V: TRBV11-2; DNA: TGTGCCAGCAGCCCCCGGGACAGTTACTACGAGCAGTACTTC; CDR3: CASSPRDSYYEQYF
D: TRBD1; J: TRBJ2-7; size: .; V: TRBV7-2; DNA: TGTGCCAGCAGCTTAGCGCTCAGACAGGGCGTGCAGTACTTC; CDR3: CASSLALRQGVQYF
D: .; J: TRBJ1-1; size: .; V: TRBV28; DNA: TGTGCCAGCAGTTTCGGGAAAATTCGTCGAGCTTTCTTT; CDR3: CASSFGKIRRAFF
D: TRBD1; J: TRBJ1-1; size: .; V: TRBV19; DNA: TGTGCCAGTAGTACAAACCCTAACAGACAGGGATACACTGAAGCTTTCTTT; CDR3: CASSTNPNRQGYTEAFF
D: .; J: TRBJ2-6; size: .; V: TRBV18; DNA: TGTGCCAGCTCACCAAAGTCTGGACAGAATCTCTCTGGGGCCAACGTCCTGACTTTC; CDR3: CASSPKSGQNLSGANVLTF
D: TRBD2; J: TRBJ2-1; size: many; V: TRBV6-4; DNA: TGTGCCAGCAGTGACGGGACTAGCGGGGACGATGAGCAGTTCTTC; CDR3: CASSDGTSGDDEQFF
D: .; J: TRBJ1-2; size: .; V: TRBV5-1; DNA: TGCGCCAGCAGCTTGGGCCAGGTCCGGGGCTACACCTTC; CDR3: CASSLGQVRGYTF
D: TRBD1; J: TRBJ1-5; size: .; V: TRBV19; DNA: TGTGCCAGTAGTACGGGCGGGACAGGGCTTAACAATCAGCCCCAGCATTTT; CDR3: CASSTGGTGLNNQPQHF
D: .; J: TRBJ1-4; size: .; V: TRBV5-1; DNA: TGCGCCAGCAGCTTGGCCGGGCAGGGGAATGAAAAACTGTTTTTT; CDR3: CASSLAGQGNEKLFF